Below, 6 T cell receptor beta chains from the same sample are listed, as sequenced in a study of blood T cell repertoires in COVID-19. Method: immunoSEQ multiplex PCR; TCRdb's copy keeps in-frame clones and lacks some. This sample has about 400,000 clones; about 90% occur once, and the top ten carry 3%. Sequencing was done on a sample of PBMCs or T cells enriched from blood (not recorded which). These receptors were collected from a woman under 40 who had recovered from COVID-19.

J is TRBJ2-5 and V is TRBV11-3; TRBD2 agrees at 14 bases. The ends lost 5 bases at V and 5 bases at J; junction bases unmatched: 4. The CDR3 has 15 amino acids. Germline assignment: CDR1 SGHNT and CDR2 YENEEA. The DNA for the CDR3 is TGTGCCAGCAGCCCGGGACTAGCGGGAGCGGAGACCCAGTACTTC. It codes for CASSPGLAGAETQYF. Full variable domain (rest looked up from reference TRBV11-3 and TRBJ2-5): EAGVVQSPRYKIIEKKQPVAFWCNPISGHNTLYWYLQNLGQGPELLIRYENEEAVDDSQLPKDRFSAERLKGVDSTLKIQPAELGDSAVYLCASSPGLAGAETQYFGPGTRLLVL.

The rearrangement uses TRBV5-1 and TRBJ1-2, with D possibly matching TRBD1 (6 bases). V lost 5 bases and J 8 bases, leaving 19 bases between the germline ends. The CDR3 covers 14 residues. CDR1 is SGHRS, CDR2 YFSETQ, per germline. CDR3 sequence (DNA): TGCGCCAGCAGACCGGGACGGGGGGCAGAAGGCTACACCTTC. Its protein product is CASRPGRGAEGYTF.

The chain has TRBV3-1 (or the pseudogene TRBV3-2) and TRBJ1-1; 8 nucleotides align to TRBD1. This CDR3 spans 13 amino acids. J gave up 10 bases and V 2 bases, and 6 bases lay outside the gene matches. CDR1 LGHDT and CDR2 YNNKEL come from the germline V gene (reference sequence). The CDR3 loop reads CASSQNQGARAFF. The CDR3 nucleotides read TGTGCCAGCAGCCAAAATCAGGGGGCGAGAGCTTTCTTT.

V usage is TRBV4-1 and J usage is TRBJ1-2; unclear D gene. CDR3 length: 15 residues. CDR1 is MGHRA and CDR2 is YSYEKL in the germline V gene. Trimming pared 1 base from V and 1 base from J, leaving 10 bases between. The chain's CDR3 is CASSQATRDNYGYTF. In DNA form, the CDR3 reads TGCGCCAGCAGCCAAGCCACGAGAGATAACTATGGCTACACCTTC.

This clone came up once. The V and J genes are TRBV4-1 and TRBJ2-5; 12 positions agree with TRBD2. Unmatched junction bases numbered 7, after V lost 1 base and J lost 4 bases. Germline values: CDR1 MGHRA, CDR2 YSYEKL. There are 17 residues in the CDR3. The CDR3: CASSQVSSGGARETQYF. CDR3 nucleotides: TGCGCCAGCAGCCAAGTCTCTAGCGGGGGGGCGAGAGAGACCCAGTACTTC.

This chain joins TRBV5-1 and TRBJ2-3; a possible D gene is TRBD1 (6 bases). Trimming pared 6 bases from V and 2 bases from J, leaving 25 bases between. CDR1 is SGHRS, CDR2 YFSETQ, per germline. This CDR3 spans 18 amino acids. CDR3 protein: CASTNIGAGPGVTDTQYF. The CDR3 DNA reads TGCGCCAGCACCAACATCGGGGCGGGCCCAGGGGTCACAGATACGCAGTATTTT.